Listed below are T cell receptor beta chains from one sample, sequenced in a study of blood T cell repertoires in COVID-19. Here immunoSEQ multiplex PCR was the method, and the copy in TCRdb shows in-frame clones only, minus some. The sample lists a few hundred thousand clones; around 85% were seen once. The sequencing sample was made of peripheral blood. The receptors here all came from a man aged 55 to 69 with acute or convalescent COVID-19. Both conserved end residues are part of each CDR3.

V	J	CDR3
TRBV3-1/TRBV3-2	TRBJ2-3	CASSQMTTSTDTQYF
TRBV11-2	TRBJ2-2	CASSSPDGELFF
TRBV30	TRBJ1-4	CAWSIDSPSRGEKLFF
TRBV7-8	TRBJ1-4	CASSLGLTKNEKLFF
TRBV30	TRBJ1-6	CAWRPGQGNSPLHF
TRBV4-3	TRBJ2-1	CASSQGTGGFYNEQFF
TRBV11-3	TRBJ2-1	CASSLTSGPNEQFF
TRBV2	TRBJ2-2	CASTRTADTGELFF
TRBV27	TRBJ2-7	CASSFRASDYEQYF
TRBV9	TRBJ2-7	CASSVAGEAYEQYF
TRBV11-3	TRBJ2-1	CASSLDPAGVNEQFF
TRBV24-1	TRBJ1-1	CATSDAGTGGTSTEAFF
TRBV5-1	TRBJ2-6	CASSYQYSGANVLTF
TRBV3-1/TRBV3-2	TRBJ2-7	CASRDKLGEQYF
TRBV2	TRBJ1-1	CASSEFGREDTEAFF
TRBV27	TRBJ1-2	CASSFLGGDGYTF
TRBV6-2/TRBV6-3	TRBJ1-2	CASSYSAGYGYTF
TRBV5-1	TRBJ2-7	CASSLGTSGRTSSYEQYF
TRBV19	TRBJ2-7	CASSMRGGSYEQYF
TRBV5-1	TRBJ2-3	CASSPGTTRATDTQYF
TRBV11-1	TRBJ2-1	CASSVNGLAEINEQFF
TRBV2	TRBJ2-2	CASSGSSGSPTGELFF
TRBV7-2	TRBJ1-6	CASSSQDGSPLHF
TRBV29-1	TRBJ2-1	CSVESEGGLAGVRNEQFF
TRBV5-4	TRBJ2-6	CASFLYKGYSGANVLTF
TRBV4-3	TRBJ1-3	CASSQGVGNSGNTIYF
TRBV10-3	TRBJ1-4	CAISEGGANEKLFF
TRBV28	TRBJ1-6	CASSFPTRGPLHF
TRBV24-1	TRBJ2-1	CATSNFRGLAGFGEQFF
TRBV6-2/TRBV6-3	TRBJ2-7	CASSNRDIVNEQYF
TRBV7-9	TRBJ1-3	CASSLGGGTDGSGNTIYF
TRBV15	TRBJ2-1	CATSRVRLAGINEQFF
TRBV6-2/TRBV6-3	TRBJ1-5	CASSSLQGVTYSNQPQHF
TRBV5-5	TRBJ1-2	CASSSRGDDGYTF
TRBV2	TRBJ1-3	CASTAGGNGNTIYF
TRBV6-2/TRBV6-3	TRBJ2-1	CASNPLARTYNEQFF
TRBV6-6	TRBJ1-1	CASSFGGAGTEAFF
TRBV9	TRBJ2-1	CASSIRLAGYNEQFF